The T cell receptor beta chain described here comes from a study of blood T cell repertoires in COVID-19. The CDR3 length is 16 residues. V was clipped by 4 bases and J by 7 bases; unmatched bases: 10. Germline CDR1 reads LGHNA; CDR2 reads YSLEER. The data were produced by immunoSEQ multiplex PCR, yet TCRdb's version contains in-frame clones alone and is incomplete. The table records fewer than 250,000 clones, roughly 82% of them present only once. The chain uses TRBV4-3 and TRBJ2-1, with TRBD2 identical over 10 bases. This TCR was sampled from a woman aged 65 to 85 with acute or convalescent COVID-19. The sample taken for sequencing was peripheral blood. DNA of the CDR3: TGCGCCAGCAGCCCCTACGAAGCGGGGGGGCCAAATGAGCAGTTCTTC. Translated, it gives CASSPYEAGGPNEQFF.